This T cell receptor (beta chain) was retrieved from a study of T cells in Graves' hyperthyroidism and ophthalmopathy. Researchers amplified the TCR beta CDR3 regions from RNA transcripts. HTBI primers drove first-round RT-PCR of the TCR CDR3. TCRdb reprocessed the multiplex PCR reads with MiXCR, giving one entry per CDR3 protein. The sample yields around 290,000 distinct CDR3 sequences, 10% to 15% seen once. This clonotype was observed many times. Its antigen is unknown. Study-wide findings and caveats: Separating ophthalmopathy from stable hyperthyroidism was achieved by a 13 V-J model.

Germline CDR1 reads SGHVS; CDR2 reads FQNEAQ. The CDR3 length is 15 residues. V was clipped by 5 bases and J by 3 bases; unmatched bases: 5. This TCR was recovered from a woman between 25 and 40 years old with Graves' hyperthyroidism that later progressed to Graves' ophthalmopathy. Sequenced sample: blood. This chain uses TRBV7-8 with TRBJ2-1; 9 positions match TRBD1. The chain's CDR3 is CASSQQGANYNEQFF. In DNA form, the CDR3 reads TGTGCCAGCAGCCAACAGGGGGCAAACTACAATGAGCAGTTCTTC.